A single sample gave rise to the 30 T cell receptor beta chains below, sequenced in a study of OX40 agonist ivuxolimab in advanced cancers. Receptor amplification or capture employed the immunoSEQ multiplex PCR assay. The clones in this table, taken by TCRdb from immuneACCESS, are in-frame only. Not every clone is retained; where verified, under half of the shortfall comes from an unresolved V gene, and the cause of the rest is unknown. A total of approximately 80,000 clones appear in this sample, 85% to 95% of them only once. The ten largest account for around 0.44% of the sample. Source: CD4+ or CD8+ T cells sorted from blood, taken in a trial of the OX40 agonist ivuxolimab. Receptors were obtained from an adult with an advanced solid tumor such as melanoma, head and neck, liver or kidney cancer.

The CDR3 nucleotides read TGTGCCAGCAGACCCTCGCACACTGAAGCTTTCTTT. It yields the protein CASRPSHTEAFF. This chain uses TRBV6-6 with TRBJ1-1; D unresolved. The CDR3 is made up of 12 amino acids. In germline, CDR1 is MNHNY, CDR2 SVGAGI (reference sequence). Trimming shortened V by 6 bases and J by 3 bases, and 8 bases separated the two germline ends.

This clone was seen only once. This rearrangement joins TRBV5-1 to TRBJ2-5; 8 bases match TRBD1. The CDR3 length is 14 residues. CDR1 SGHRS and CDR2 YFSETQ come from the germline V gene. J gave up 3 bases and V 0 bases, and 1 base lay outside the gene matches. The CDR3 DNA reads as TGCGCCAGCAGCTTGGGACAGGGGAAAGAGACCCAGTACTTC. The encoded protein is CASSLGQGKETQYF.

The V call is TRBV6-1, the J call TRBJ1-5; D gene uncertain. The V end was cut by 4 bases, the J end by 0 bases, with 13 bases between. This CDR3 is 16 amino acids long. The germline V gene encodes CDR1 MNHNS and CDR2 SASEGT. Written as DNA, the CDR3 is TGTGCCAGCAGTGCACTATCCGCGGATAGCAATCAGCCCCAGCATTTT. Its protein product is CASSALSADSNQPQHF.

The rearrangement links TRBV28 to TRBJ2-2, with 7 positions matching TRBD1. The CDR3 extends over 15 amino acids. Trimming took 4 bases from V and 6 from J; bases not matched to a gene: 8. Germline-derived CDR1 and CDR2 are MDHEN and SYDVKM. The CDR3 coding sequence is TGTGCCAGCAGTTCCCCCGGACAGGCCCCCGGGGAGCTGTTTTTT. Translation gives CASSSPGQAPGELFF. Full variable domain (outside the CDR3, taken from reference TRBV28 and TRBJ2-2): DVKVTQSSRYLVKRTGEKVFLECVQDMDHENMFWYRQDPGLGLRLIYFSYDVKMKEKGDIPEGYSVSREKKERFSLILESASTNQTSMYLCASSSPGQAPGELFFGEGSRLTVL.

The chain uses TRBV30 and TRBJ2-3; 7 nucleotides match TRBD2. CDR1 GTSNPN and CDR2 SVGIG come from the germline V gene (reference sequence). The V gene end was trimmed by 2 bases and the J gene end by 0 bases; junction bases not matched to a gene: 8. This CDR3 contains 16 residues. DNA for the CDR3: TGTGCCTGGAGTCCCTGGACTAGAGATAGCACAGATACGCAGTATTTT. Protein sequence: CAWSPWTRDSTDTQYF.

The gene calls are TRBV7-2 and TRBJ2-7, with unresolved D. Germline CDR1 reads SGHTA; CDR2 reads FQGNSA. Between the trimmed V and J ends, which lost 0 bases and 6 bases, there was a span of 9 bases. This CDR3 is built from 13 residues. CDR3 region: CASSLAYGSEQYF. The CDR3 DNA is TGTGCCAGCAGCTTAGCCTATGGGTCCGAGCAGTACTTC.

The genes are TRBV6-6 and TRBJ2-7; 10 bases agree with TRBD1. This CDR3 has 15 residues. J was trimmed by 4 bases and V by 8 bases; bases with no gene match: 11. The germline CDR1 and CDR2 sequences are MNHNY and SVGAGI (reference sequence). In nucleotides, the CDR3 is TGTGCCAGCGCCACGGAGGGACAGGGGTCATACGAGCAGTACTTC. Its translation: CASATEGQGSYEQYF.

The chain uses TRBV19 and TRBJ1-5; D perhaps matches TRBD1 (5 bases). Germline V gene data show CDR1 as LNHDA and CDR2 as SQIVND (reference sequence). Trimming took 0 bases from V and 6 from J, leaving 12 bases between them. CDR3 size: 15 residues. The CDR3 loop reads CASSIETGFGQPQHF. The CDR3 DNA follows: TGTGCCAGTAGTATAGAAACAGGTTTCGGTCAGCCCCAGCATTTT.

V gene TRBV2 combines with J gene TRBJ2-2, with D hard to call. Germline V gene sequence: CDR1 SNHLY, CDR2 FYNNEI. CDR3 size: 14 residues. The V gene lost 2 bases and the J gene lost 6 bases, with 10 bases spanning the gap. The CDR3: CASSETSRAGELFF. The CDR3 coding sequence is TGTGCCAGCAGTGAAACGAGCAGAGCCGGGGAGCTGTTTTTT.

This chain joins TRBV28 and TRBJ2-2; D may match TRBD1 or TRBD2 (6 bases each). Germline lookup yields CDR1 MDHEN and CDR2 SYDVKM. The CDR3 has 14 amino acids. V lost 5 bases and J 8 bases, leaving 15 bases between the germline ends. CDR3 amino acids: CASSPGGAAGELFF. In nucleotides, the CDR3 is TGTGCCAGCAGTCCCGGGGGCGCGGCTGGGGAGCTGTTTTTT.

V and J are TRBV5-1 and TRBJ1-6; no firm D call. With 0 bases removed from V and 5 bases from J, the gap between germline ends came to 6 bases. Germline CDR1 and CDR2: SGHRS and YFSETQ. The CDR3 loop spans 14 amino acids. CDR3 bases: TGCGCCAGCAGCTTGGGGTCTAATAATTCACCCCTCCACTTT. Amino acid sequence: CASSLGSNNSPLHF. Full variable domain (rest looked up from reference TRBV5-1 and TRBJ1-6): KAGVTQTPRYLIKTRGQQVTLSCSPISGHRSVSWYQQTPGQGLQFLFEYFSETQRNKGNFPGRFSGRQFSNSRSEMNVSTLELGDSALYLCASSLGSNNSPLHFGNGTRLTVT.

This clone has only a few counts. Other DNA sequences in the sample encode the same CDR3. The J gene is TRBJ1-1, the V gene TRBV18; a possible D gene is TRBD1 (5 bases). From germline, CDR1 is KGHSH and CDR2 LQKENI. The CDR3 spans 13 residues. The V gene lost 3 bases and the J gene lost 3 bases, with 8 bases spanning the gap. CDR3 nucleotide sequence: TGTGCCAGCTCACCCCCGGGGGACACTGAAGCTTTCTTT. This sequence encodes CASSPPGDTEAFF.

This chain uses TRBV5-1 with TRBJ2-7; 9 bases line up with TRBD2. V lost 1 base, J lost 5 bases, and 10 bases stayed unmatched. The germline gives CDR1 SGHRS, CDR2 YFSETQ. The CDR3 has 16 amino acids. The CDR3 DNA sequence: TGCGCCAGCAGCTTGCAGGCTCCTAGCGGGATAGACGAGCAGTACTTC. Translation gives CASSLQAPSGIDEQYF.

V is TRBV21-1 and J is TRBJ1-2. TRBV21-1 constitutes a pseudogene. The CDR3 contains 14 residues. The CDR3 reads CASSAWEGFYGYTF. The CDR3 coding sequence is TGTGCCAGCAGCGCCTGGGAGGGGTTTTATGGCTACACCTTC.

This clone showed up just once. V and J are TRBV5-4 and TRBJ2-2; D could derive from TRBD1 or TRBD2 (6 bases each). There are 17 residues in the CDR3. The germline CDR1 and CDR2 sequences are SGHNT and YYREEE (reference sequence). The V end lost 0 bases, the J end lost 1 base, and 13 bases lay between the germline ends. The CDR3 DNA follows: TGTGCCAGCAGCTTGGAGGGGGGCGCGGGGAACACCGGGGAGCTGTTTTTT. Translation gives CASSLEGGAGNTGELFF.

V usage is TRBV11-2 and J usage is TRBJ2-7, with D uncertain. Per the germline V gene, CDR1 is SGHAT and CDR2 is FQNNGV. The CDR3 extends over 13 amino acids. V was shortened by 6 bases and J by 3 bases, with 12 bases between the two germline ends. In DNA form, the CDR3 reads TGTGCCAGCAGTCTAGGCGTGAGCTACGAGCAGTACTTC. It codes for CASSLGVSYEQYF.

DNA of the CDR3: TGTGCCAGCAGCTATACCCAGAACACTGAAGCTTTCTTT. Translation gives CASSYTQNTEAFF. The rearrangement joins TRBV11-3 to TRBJ1-1; D unclear. The V gene's germline CDR1 is SGHNT and CDR2 YENEEA. The ends were cut back, 4 bases at V and 1 base at J, with 7 bases in the middle. There are 13 residues in the CDR3.

This chain connects TRBV12-5 to TRBJ2-2; perhaps TRBD2 as D (5 bases). Germline-derived CDR1 and CDR2 are LGHNT and FRNRAP. The ends were cut back, 2 bases at V and 5 bases at J, with 18 bases in the middle. This CDR3 spans 17 amino acids. The CDR3 nucleotides read TGTGCTAGTGGTTTGACTTGGACTTGGATGCGGACCGGGGAGCTGTTTTTT. Its protein product is CASGLTWTWMRTGELFF.

The J gene is TRBJ2-7, the V gene TRBV7-2, with 8 bases matching TRBD2. Germline assignment: CDR1 SGHTA and CDR2 FQGNSA. V shed 3 bases, J shed 5 bases, and the junction held 9 bases outside the gene matches. There are 15 residues in the CDR3. CDR3 protein: CASSLGSGSWDEQYF. The CDR3 nucleotides are TGTGCCAGCAGCTTGGGGAGCGGGAGTTGGGACGAGCAGTACTTC.

This chain connects TRBV27 to TRBJ2-7; D possibly corresponds to TRBD2 (6 bases). V was shortened by 2 bases and J by 2 bases, with 13 bases between the two germline ends. The CDR3 covers 15 residues. Germline V lookup: CDR1 MNHEY, CDR2 SMNVEV (reference sequence). DNA of the CDR3: TGTGCCAGCAGTTTAGGGGGGAGACACACCTACGAGCAGTACTTC. It translates to CASSLGGRHTYEQYF.

Here the CDR3 reads CASSLVRASSYNEQFF. The CDR3 DNA reads as TGTGCCAGCAGCTTAGTTCGGGCGAGCTCCTACAATGAGCAGTTCTTC. This chain joins TRBV11-3 and TRBJ2-1; unclear D gene. Germline V CDR1 and CDR2: SGHNT, YENEEA. The CDR3 runs to 16 residues. Trimming took 1 base from V and 0 from J, leaving 10 bases between them.

The rearrangement links TRBV30 to TRBJ2-7; D uncertain. There are 13 residues in the CDR3. V lost 2 bases, J lost 5 bases, and 13 bases lay in between. CDR1 is GTSNPN, CDR2 SVGIG, per germline (reference sequence). CDR3 amino acids: CAWSLGRPDEQYF. CDR3 bases: TGTGCCTGGAGTCTAGGGCGACCGGACGAGCAGTACTTC.

The V and J genes are TRBV9 and TRBJ2-2; 9 nucleotides line up with TRBD2. CDR3 size: 16 residues. The germline V gene encodes CDR1 SGDLS and CDR2 YYNGEE. Trimming removed 0 bases from V and 3 bases from J; junction bases left unmatched: 3. DNA for the CDR3: TGTGCCAGCAGCGTAGAGCGGGGGGCCGACACCGGGGAGCTGTTTTTT. Encoded protein: CASSVERGADTGELFF.

The chain carries TRBV5-1 and TRBJ2-5, with 7 bases lining up with TRBD2. Germline values: CDR1 SGHRS, CDR2 YFSETQ. V was clipped by 1 base and J by 5 bases; unmatched bases: 14. This CDR3 is built from 17 residues. In DNA form, the CDR3 reads TGCGCCAGCAGCTTGCAAAGCCCGACGGGGGGAGGGGAGACCCAGTACTTC. Translation gives CASSLQSPTGGGETQYF. Complete variable domain (other parts from reference TRBV5-1 and TRBJ2-5): KAGVTQTPRYLIKTRGQQVTLSCSPISGHRSVSWYQQTPGQGLQFLFEYFSETQRNKGNFPGRFSGRQFSNSRSEMNVSTLELGDSALYLCASSLQSPTGGGETQYFGPGTRLLVL.

V usage is TRBV7-8 and J usage is TRBJ2-3; perhaps TRBD2 as D (6 bases). Trimming cost V 5 bases and J 2 bases, with 17 bases left between them. This CDR3 has 16 residues. Per germline, CDR1 SGHVS and CDR2 FQNEAQ. The CDR3 DNA is TGTGCCAGCAGCCCATGGAGGAGGGTCCCCACAGATACGCAGTATTTT. This gives the protein CASSPWRRVPTDTQYF.

The rearrangement joins TRBV4-1 to TRBJ1-4; the D is unclear. The CDR3 totals 15 residues. Germline loops: CDR1 MGHRA, CDR2 YSYEKL. Trimming stripped 1 base from V and 8 bases from J, with 14 bases between. In nucleotides, the CDR3 is TGCGCCAGCAGCCAAGGCCGCCTTTTGGGGGAAAAACTGTTTTTT. Amino acid sequence: CASSQGRLLGEKLFF.

This chain joins TRBV7-9 and TRBJ2-3, with TRBD2 identical over 7 bases. Germline CDR1 and CDR2: SEHNR and FQNEAQ (reference sequence). The CDR3 covers 14 residues. V dropped 7 bases and J dropped 0; count of bases not matched to a gene: 4. The CDR3 region has the DNA TGTGCCAGCAACTTGGGGGGGAGCACAGATACGCAGTATTTT. Translating it yields CASNLGGSTDTQYF.

In DNA form, the CDR3 reads TGTGCCAGCAGCCCCGCCGGGAACTATGGCTACACCTTC. Translation gives CASSPAGNYGYTF. The rearrangement joins TRBV28 to TRBJ1-2; D is uncertain. Trimming shortened V by 6 bases and J by 2 bases, and 10 bases separated the two germline ends. Germline CDR1 and CDR2: MDHEN and SYDVKM. The CDR3 has 13 amino acids.

V gene TRBV18 combines with J gene TRBJ1-1; D is undetermined. Trimming removed 3 bases from V and 4 bases from J, with 6 bases in between. The CDR3 contains 12 residues. The germline gives CDR1 KGHSH, CDR2 LQKENI. The CDR3 region has the DNA TGTGCCAGCTCACCGACATCCACTGAAGCTTTCTTT. It encodes CASSPTSTEAFF.

V gene TRBV9 combines with J gene TRBJ2-7; 9 bases are shared with TRBD1. This CDR3 is built from 14 residues. The germline CDR1 and CDR2 sequences are SGDLS and YYNGEE. The J segment lost 2 bases and the V segment lost 4 bases, leaving 4 bases of the junction unmatched. The CDR3 DNA reads TGTGCCAGCAGCACCGGGACAGGGCCCTACGAGCAGTACTTC. Its protein product is CASSTGTGPYEQYF. The variable domain in full, completed from reference TRBV9 and TRBJ2-7, reads DSGVTQTPKHLITATGQRVTLRCSPRSGDLSVYWYQQSLDQGLQFLIQYYNGEERAKGNILERFSAQQFPDLHSELNLSSLELGDSALYFCASSTGTGPYEQYFGPGTRLTVT.